This TCR beta chain was sequenced during a study of control samples from healthy donors and cancer patients. This clone was observed once. The data were produced by immunoSEQ multiplex PCR, yet TCRdb's version contains in-frame clones alone and is incomplete. The table lists 100,000 to 150,000 clones, about nine tenths of them singletons. The CDR3 runs 14 residues. The J segment lost 2 bases and the V segment lost 2 bases, leaving 3 bases of the junction unmatched. Germline V CDR1 and CDR2: MNHEY, SVGAGI. This sequence was found in a man aged 50-60 years with head and neck cancer. The material sequenced was PBMCs. This chain joins TRBV6-5 and TRBJ2-7, with 7 positions matching TRBD2. The CDR3 DNA is TGTGCCAGCAGTTACGGGGAGGGCGCCTACGAGCAGTACTTC. Translating gives CASSYGEGAYEQYF.